The rows below give T cell receptor beta chains drawn from one sample of a study of blood T cells in healthy people across ages. MiXCR, run by TCRdb on the 5' RACE reads, gives a single entry per CDR3 protein. The table has just under 750,000 distinct CDR3 sequences, approximately 22% seen once; the top ten hold 20% to 25%. Material for sequencing was blood. The receptors originated from a man between 65 and 85 years old in good health. Both conserved end residues are part of each CDR3. The D gene is left open where the match is weak. Some rows mark clone size as missing; the rest say once, few, many or name a class of expanded clone.

v_gene,abundance,j_gene,d_gene,CDR3nt,CDR3aa
TRBV7-7,many,TRBJ2-3,NA,TGTGCCAGCAGCTTAGGGCCGAGTAGCACAGATACGCAGTATTTT,CASSLGPSSTDTQYF
TRBV5-1,NA,TRBJ2-3,TRBD1,TGCGCCAGCAGCTTCTCCCCGACAGGGGGCACAGATACGCAGTATTTT,CASSFSPTGGTDTQYF
TRBV20-1,NA,TRBJ2-1,NA,TGCAGTGCTAGAGATCGTAACGAGGGCTACAATGAGCAGTTCTTC,CSARDRNEGYNEQFF
TRBV15,few,TRBJ2-3,NA,TGTGCCACCAGCAGACCCAGTTCTTCCGATACGCAGTATTTT,CATSRPSSSDTQYF
TRBV29-1,few,TRBJ2-6,NA,TGCAGCGTTGAGTCTGAGGGGCGCCCTGGGGCCAACGTCCTGACTTTC,CSVESEGRPGANVLTF
TRBV20-1,few,TRBJ1-6,TRBD1,TGCAGTGCTAGAGATCCCCAGGGGGCTTATAATTCACCCCTCCACTTT,CSARDPQGAYNSPLHF
TRBV10-3,NA,TRBJ2-5,TRBD1,TGTGCCATCAGTGAAACAGGGGGCGATTACGAGACCCAGTACTTC,CAISETGGDYETQYF
TRBV10-3,few,TRBJ2-7,NA,TGTGCCATCAGTGAGTCTAGGGACTCCTACGAGCAGTACTTC,CAISESRDSYEQYF
TRBV7-3,once,TRBJ1-1,NA,TGTGCCAGCAGCTCTGAACAAAACACTGAAGCTTTCTTT,CASSSEQNTEAFF
TRBV3-1,few,TRBJ1-1,NA,TGTGCCAGCAGCCAGTGGACCACTGAAGCTTTCTTT,CASSQWTTEAFF
TRBV20-1,NA,TRBJ1-5,TRBD1,TGCAGTGCTAGAGGTGGGGGACAGTTTAATCAGCCCCAGCATTTT,CSARGGGQFNQPQHF
TRBV19,NA,TRBJ2-5,TRBD1,TGTGCCAGTAGTATACAGGGGGCGCCGGTGGAGACCCAGTACTTC,CASSIQGAPVETQYF
TRBV5-6,NA,TRBJ1-1,NA,TGTGCCAGCAGCCGCGGGTCTGACACTGAAGCTTTCTTT,CASSRGSDTEAFF
TRBV7-2,NA,TRBJ1-3,TRBD1,TGTGCCAGCAGCTTAGGGACAGGCCCTGGAAACACCATATATTTT,CASSLGTGPGNTIYF
TRBV27,NA,TRBJ2-7,NA,TGTGCCAGCAGTTACGGTCACGAGCAGTACTTC,CASSYGHEQYF
TRBV12-3/TRBV12-4,NA,TRBJ1-1,TRBD1,TGTGCCAGCAGGAGACAGGGCGGGGTGAGGGCTGAAGCTTTCTTT,CASRRQGGVRAEAFF
TRBV12-3/TRBV12-4,NA,TRBJ1-1,TRBD1,TGTGCCAGCAGTTTGAACAGGGGGCAGGTTAACACTGAAGCTTTCTTT,CASSLNRGQVNTEAFF
TRBV20-1,few,TRBJ2-4,TRBD2,TGCAGTGCCGCCCCCCCCGGTCTAGCGGATGCCAAAAACATTCAGTACTTC,CSAAPPGLADAKNIQYF
TRBV24-1,NA,TRBJ2-2,NA,TGTGCCACCAACGAGGGACGTACCGGGGAGCTGTTTTTT,CATNEGRTGELFF
TRBV12-3/TRBV12-4,many,TRBJ2-5,TRBD2,TGTGCCAGCAGCAGAGCGGGGGGGCAAGAGACCCAGTACTTC,CASSRAGGQETQYF
TRBV7-2,few,TRBJ2-1,TRBD1,TGTGCCAGCAGGATGCAGACAGGGGGTGAGCAGTTCTTC,CASRMQTGGEQFF
TRBV5-1,many,TRBJ1-4,TRBD1,TGCGCCAGCAGCATCGACAGGGGCGCGGATGAAAAACTGTTTTTT,CASSIDRGADEKLFF
TRBV4-3,NA,TRBJ2-1,NA,TGCGCCAGCAGCCAAGATCCGTCAGTGGGCAGCTCCTACAATGAGCAGTTCTTC,CASSQDPSVGSSYNEQFF
TRBV24-1,NA,TRBJ2-1,NA,TGTGCCACCAGCCAAAGCGACAGTTGGGAGCAGTTCTTC,CATSQSDSWEQFF
TRBV6-2/TRBV6-3,NA,TRBJ2-1,TRBD2,TGTGCCAGCAGTTACGGACTAGCGGTCCATTACAATGAGCAGTTCTTC,CASSYGLAVHYNEQFF
TRBV20-1,few,TRBJ2-1,TRBD2,TGCAGTGCTAGATCTCCCGAACGGACTAGCGGGAGGGCCACTTTGAATGAGCAGTTCTTC,CSARSPERTSGRATLNEQFF
TRBV10-2,many,TRBJ2-7,NA,TGCGCCAGCAGTGAGCCCCGCTGGGGGCCCCACGAGCAGTACTTC,CASSEPRWGPHEQYF
TRBV5-1,few,TRBJ2-6,NA,TGCGCCAGCAGCGGAAGCTCGGGGGCTGGGGCCAACGTCCTGACTTTC,CASSGSSGAGANVLTF
TRBV5-1,few,TRBJ2-3,NA,TGCGCCAGCAGCACGACACCCGAGCGGGCAGATACGCAGTATTTT,CASSTTPERADTQYF